The clone carrying this TCR beta chain was picked up many times. Its antigen is still unknown. This sample is part of a study of CD8 T cells in ankylosing spondylitis. The study, taken as a whole, reports: Clones linked to disease, bearing a CD8+ phenotype, were relatively rare in peripheral blood. Several highly homologous variants formed a TCR beta motif that appeared characteristic of ankylosing spondylitis blood.

MiXCR, applied by TCRdb to the 5' RACE reads, yields one record per CDR3 protein. The data contain 350,000 or so distinct CDR3 sequences, around 8% of them singletons. The CDR3 has 16 amino acids. Germline lookup yields CDR1 SGHAT and CDR2 FQDESV (reference sequence). Deletions cut 4 bases from V and 5 bases from J, with 17 bases between. The chain joins TRBV11-1 to TRBJ2-2, with D hard to call. Sequencing was carried out using blood, either unsorted or a sorted T cell fraction (not recorded which). This TCR was sampled from a male donor with ankylosing spondylitis. Here the CDR3 reads CASSSHGSQWTGELFF. CDR3 DNA sequence: TGTGCCAGCAGCTCCCACGGCAGTCAGTGGACCGGGGAGCTGTTTTTT.